The 10 T cell receptor beta chains given below trace back to one sample, sequenced in a study of blood T cell repertoires in COVID-19. Libraries were prepared by immunoSEQ multiplex PCR; TCRdb keeps only in-frame clonotypes and omits some of them. The sample lists 200,000 to 250,000 clones; around 84% were seen once. The sequencing sample was made of peripheral blood. These receptor sequences come from a woman aged 55-69 years who had recovered from COVID-19.

This clone was detected many times. The V and J genes are TRBV7-9 and TRBJ2-2, with 8 bases aligning to TRBD2. V was pared by 5 bases and J by 7 bases, with 9 bases of the junction left unmatched. Germline CDR1 reads SEHNR; CDR2 reads FQNEAQ (reference sequence). This CDR3 is 15 amino acids long. CDR3 loop: CASSPRGGRGGELFF. In DNA, the CDR3 is TGTGCCAGCAGCCCCCGGGGGGGCCGCGGCGGGGAGCTGTTTTTT.

The rearrangement joins TRBV18 to TRBJ1-6; D uncertain. This CDR3 has 14 residues. V dropped 2 bases and J dropped 10 bases, with 12 bases sitting between them. The germline CDR1 and CDR2 sequences are KGHSH and LQKENI. The CDR3 region has the DNA TGTGCCAGCTCACCATTGGGCTTTGAGTCACCCCTCCACTTT. Translating gives CASSPLGFESPLHF.

The chain is built from TRBV7-9 and TRBJ2-1, with TRBD1 identical over 7 bases. Germline CDR1 SEHNR, CDR2 FQNEAQ (reference sequence). The V gene end was trimmed by 1 base and the J gene end by 7 bases; junction bases not matched to a gene: 1. The CDR3 loop spans 13 amino acids. The CDR3 spells CASSLEGANEQFF. Here the CDR3 DNA reads TGTGCCAGCAGCTTAGAGGGGGCAAATGAGCAGTTCTTC.

This chain uses TRBV18 with TRBJ2-3; possibly TRBD1 for D (6 bases). Trimming took off 6 bases at V and 1 base at J, with 14 bases between the two ends. The CDR3 contains 15 residues. CDR1 and CDR2 (germline): KGHSH, LQKENI. The CDR3 loop reads CASSLGAGRTDTQYF. CDR3 nucleotides: TGTGCCAGCTCCTTGGGGGCAGGTCGCACAGATACGCAGTATTTT.

This chain links TRBV29-1 with TRBJ2-1, with 8 bases lining up with TRBD1. V gave up 8 bases and J gave up 10 bases; unmatched junction bases: 10. The CDR3 runs to 12 residues. CDR1 is SQVTM and CDR2 is ANQGSEA in the germline V gene. As DNA, the CDR3 is TGCAGCTTCCGACAGGGGTTCACCGAGCAGTTCTTC. Translating gives CSFRQGFTEQFF.

This clone was recorded only once. This chain connects TRBV24-1 to TRBJ2-3, with D perhaps matching TRBD1 (7 bases). V shed 3 bases and J shed 4 bases, with 13 bases lying between them. The CDR3 is made up of 15 amino acids. The germline V gene encodes CDR1 KGHDR and CDR2 SFDVKD. The CDR3: CATSDGGGMADTQYF. CDR3 sequence (DNA): TGTGCCACCAGTGATGGAGGGGGCATGGCAGATACGCAGTATTTT.

The chain uses TRBV6-5 and TRBJ1-5; 7 bases agree with TRBD1. The CDR3 has 15 amino acids. Germline-derived CDR1 and CDR2 are MNHEY and SVGAGI. V dropped 5 bases and J dropped 0; count of bases not matched to a gene: 4. CDR3: CASSQGTDSNQPQHF. DNA of the CDR3: TGTGCCAGCAGTCAGGGGACAGATAGCAATCAGCCCCAGCATTTT.

The CDR3 DNA follows: TGTGCCAGCAGACTCACTAGGTTAAGCGGGGAGCTGTTTTTT. Translation: CASRLTRLSGELFF. The chain carries TRBV6-5 and TRBJ2-2; possibly TRBD2 for D (5 bases). The CDR3 contains 14 residues. Germline V lookup: CDR1 MNHEY, CDR2 SVGAGI. V lost 6 bases and J 7 bases, leaving 15 bases between the germline ends.

The rearrangement uses TRBV29-1 and TRBJ2-5; possible D gene TRBD2, 6 bases. Germline V gives CDR1 SQVTM, CDR2 ANQGSEA. Trimming left V 2 bases short and J 5 bases short, with 12 bases between. The CDR3 totals 13 residues. CDR3 sequence (DNA): TGCAGCGTTGAAATCGGAGGAGGGGAGACCCAGTACTTC. Protein sequence: CSVEIGGGETQYF.

This clone has just a few counts. The chain carries TRBV4-1 and TRBJ1-2, with 8 bases that match TRBD1. This CDR3 is 13 amino acids long. The V gene end was trimmed by 4 bases and the J gene end by 4 bases; junction bases not matched to a gene: 2. Germline V gives CDR1 MGHRA, CDR2 YSYEKL. The CDR3 reads CASSRGTGYGYTF. CDR3 nucleotide sequence: TGCGCCAGCAGCCGCGGGACAGGCTATGGCTACACCTTC.